A single sample gave rise to the 20 T cell receptor beta chains below, sequenced in a study of T cells after posttransplantation cyclophosphamide. Profiled with immunoSEQ multiplex PCR; TCRdb holds only in-frame clones, not every one. The table shows some 61,000 clones, with around 93% occurring only once. Sample: PBMCs. These TCRs come from a woman younger than 45 in good health and a related stem cell transplant donor.

V gene TRBV19 combines with J gene TRBJ2-2, with D uncertain. V was cut by 1 base and J by 4 bases, with 16 bases left in between. CDR1 and CDR2 from the germline V gene are LNHDA and SQIVND (reference sequence). The CDR3 is 17 amino acids. Written as DNA, the CDR3 is TGTGCCAGTAGTATAGTTGGCAGCCGGTCCGGCACCGGGGAGCTGTTTTTT. Translated: CASSIVGSRSGTGELFF.

The chain employs TRBV19 and TRBJ1-5; D is ambiguous. Trimming removed 5 bases at V and 9 bases at J, with 14 bases between. Germline CDR1 is LNHDA and CDR2 is SQIVND (reference sequence). There are 13 residues in the CDR3. As DNA, the CDR3 is TGTGCCAGTAGTGCGACTGGGCCGGGGCCCCAGCATTTT. Encoded protein: CASSATGPGPQHF. The full variable domain, with the rest looked up from reference TRBV19 and TRBJ1-5, is DGGITQSPKYLFRKEGQNVTLSCEQNLNHDAMYWYRQDPGQGLRLIYYSQIVNDFQKGDIAEGYSVSREKKESFPLTVTSAQKNPTAFYLCASSATGPGPQHFGDGTRLSIL.

Here the CDR3 reads CASSLASVVTGELFF. CDR3 sequence (DNA): TGTGCCAGCAGCTTAGCGTCAGTCGTCACCGGGGAGCTGTTTTTT. The chain has TRBV7-6 and TRBJ2-2; no firm D call. Looked up from germline, CDR1 is SGHVS and CDR2 is FNYEAQ. This CDR3 contains 15 residues. V dropped 0 bases and J dropped 4 bases, with 9 bases sitting between them.

This chain uses TRBV7-2 with TRBJ2-7; D unclear. The CDR3 contains 14 residues. Germline V gene lookup returns CDR1 SGHTA and CDR2 FQGNSA. V was trimmed by 0 bases and J by 0 bases, leaving 6 bases between them. The CDR3 region is CASSLATSSYEQYF. As DNA, the CDR3 is TGTGCCAGCAGCTTAGCAACGAGCTCCTACGAGCAGTACTTC.

The rearrangement links TRBV11-2 to TRBJ1-4; D not certain. V was pared by 1 base and J by 8 bases, with 17 bases between. Per the germline V gene, CDR1 is SGHAT and CDR2 is FQNNGV. The length of the CDR3 is 16 residues. The CDR3 DNA reads as TGTGCCAGCAGCTTAGGGCGGGCAAGCAGGCGGGAAAAACTGTTTTTT. It codes for CASSLGRASRREKLFF.

The gene calls are TRBV28 and TRBJ1-2; 7 nucleotides line up with TRBD1. This CDR3 is built from 14 residues. Germline values: CDR1 MDHEN, CDR2 SYDVKM. V shed 3 bases and J 4 bases; nucleotides not matched to a gene: 5. This CDR3 is CASSFRQGIYGYTF. As DNA, the CDR3 is TGTGCCAGCAGTTTTCGACAGGGAATCTATGGCTACACCTTC.

The chain has TRBV27 and TRBJ2-7; 8 bases fit TRBD1. The CDR3 loop spans 14 amino acids. Germline V CDR1 and CDR2: MNHEY, SMNVEV (reference sequence). V lost 5 bases to trimming and J lost 3 bases; unmatched junction nucleotides: 6. The CDR3 sequence is CASSPDRGHYEQYF. CDR3 sequence (DNA): TGTGCCAGCAGTCCCGACAGGGGCCACTACGAGCAGTACTTC.

The chain joins TRBV27 to TRBJ1-2; D uncertain. The CDR3 length is 14 residues. The V end was cut by 6 bases, the J end by 4 bases, with 15 bases between. Germline V CDR1 and CDR2: MNHEY, SMNVEV (reference sequence). CDR3 in DNA: TGTGCCAGCAGAAGTCGGACGGCATCCTATGGCTACACCTTC. This translates into CASRSRTASYGYTF.

This clone was seen just once. V usage is TRBV4-2 and J usage is TRBJ1-4, with D unresolved. The germline V gene has CDR1 LGHNA and CDR2 YNFKEQ. V lost 0 bases, J lost 7 bases, and 18 bases lay in between. The CDR3 contains 17 residues. The CDR3 DNA reads TGTGCCAGCAGCCAAGATCCCCTCAGAGTCCTCGGTGAAAAACTGTTTTTT. The encoded protein is CASSQDPLRVLGEKLFF.

This chain links TRBV4-3 with TRBJ1-1; no firm D call. CDR1 and CDR2 (germline): LGHNA, YSLEER. The CDR3 is 14 amino acids. The V gene lost 4 bases and the J gene lost 1 base, with 10 bases spanning the gap. CDR3 coding DNA: TGCGCCAGCAGCCTCGAGACCGGGAACACTGAAGCTTTCTTT. It translates to CASSLETGNTEAFF.

Here the CDR3 reads CASSQETGGWSYNEQFF. The CDR3 DNA reads TGCGCCAGCAGCCAAGAGACGGGGGGCTGGTCCTACAATGAGCAGTTCTTC. The V and J genes are TRBV4-1 and TRBJ2-1, with D tentatively TRBD2 (7 bases). Trimming removed 0 bases at V and 1 base at J, with 13 bases between. The germline V gene has CDR1 MGHRA and CDR2 YSYEKL. This CDR3 has 17 residues.

The chain links TRBV4-2 to TRBJ2-7, with 7 bases matching TRBD2. V dropped 1 base and J dropped 0; count of bases not matched to a gene: 6. The CDR3 has 16 residues. Germline assignment: CDR1 LGHNA and CDR2 YNFKEQ. The CDR3 region is CASSQGWRGSSYEQYF. CDR3 nucleotides: TGTGCCAGCAGCCAAGGTTGGCGGGGGAGCTCCTACGAGCAGTACTTC.

V is TRBV5-1 and J is TRBJ2-3; tentatively, D is TRBD2 (6 bases). The CDR3 spans 15 residues. The ends were cut back, 4 bases at V and 0 bases at J, with 12 bases in the middle. Germline loops: CDR1 SGHRS, CDR2 YFSETQ. The CDR3 spells CASSPGTFSTDTQYF. CDR3 sequence (DNA): TGCGCCAGCAGCCCAGGGACTTTTAGCACAGATACGCAGTATTTT.

The chain uses TRBV7-2 and TRBJ1-2, with 7 nucleotides matching TRBD1. Trimming at V came to 5 bases and at J to 1 base, leaving 13 bases not matched to a gene. Germline assignment: CDR1 SGHTA and CDR2 FQGNSA. The CDR3 totals 17 residues. The CDR3 is CASSGWGSDRVNYGYTF. For the CDR3, the DNA is TGTGCCAGCAGCGGGTGGGGATCCGACAGGGTTAACTATGGCTACACCTTC. Using reference TRBV7-2 and TRBJ1-2 for the parts outside the CDR3, the full variable domain is GAGVSQSPSNKVTEKGKDVELRCDPISGHTALYWYRQSLGQGLEFLIYFQGNSAPDKSGLPSDRFSAERTGGSVSTLTIQRTQQEDSAVYLCASSGWGSDRVNYGYTFGSGTRLTVV.

J is TRBJ1-1 and V is TRBV5-6; TRBD1 is a possible D gene (6 bases). The CDR3 is 14 amino acids. Trimming removed 1 base from V and 2 bases from J, with 9 bases in between. Germline V gene data show CDR1 as SGHDT and CDR2 as YYEEEE. The CDR3 region has the DNA TGTGCCAGCAGCTTGCAGGGGATTAACACTGAAGCTTTCTTT. This sequence encodes CASSLQGINTEAFF.

The rearrangement links TRBV29-1 to TRBJ2-1; no clear D gene. This CDR3 is 11 amino acids long. Trimming stripped 7 bases from V and 1 base from J, with 5 bases between. Germline V gene sequence: CDR1 SQVTM, CDR2 ANQGSEA. CDR3: CSGDSYNEQFF. The CDR3 nucleotides read TGCAGCGGTGATTCCTACAATGAGCAGTTCTTC.

This chain uses TRBV5-1 with TRBJ2-4; no definite D call. CDR3 length: 13 amino acids. Germline values: CDR1 SGHRS, CDR2 YFSETQ. With 0 bases removed from V and 5 bases from J, the gap between germline ends came to 6 bases. CDR3 protein: CASSLARENIQYF. CDR3 coding DNA: TGCGCCAGCAGCTTGGCCCGTGAAAACATTCAGTACTTC.

This chain links TRBV4-1 with TRBJ2-7; D tentatively fits TRBD1 or TRBD2 (5 bases each). CDR1 is MGHRA, CDR2 YSYEKL, per germline. The CDR3 consists of 14 residues. With 1 base removed from V and 2 bases from J, the gap between germline ends came to 9 bases. CDR3 protein: CASSQGDRTYEQYF. Written as DNA, the CDR3 is TGCGCCAGCAGCCAAGGGGACCGTACCTACGAGCAGTACTTC.

This sequence joins TRBV7-2 and TRBJ1-5; TRBD1 matches 7 bases. This CDR3 has 17 amino acids. Germline V lookup: CDR1 SGHTA, CDR2 FQGNSA. The V and J ends lost 2 bases and 4 bases, in that order; junction bases with no gene match: 11. CDR3 bases: TGTGCCAGCAGCTTATGGGTGGGGGGACAGATAAATCAGCCCCAGCATTTT. It codes for CASSLWVGGQINQPQHF.

This clone came up once. The chain uses TRBV2 and TRBJ1-6, with D possibly matching TRBD1 (5 bases). Per the germline V gene, CDR1 is SNHLY and CDR2 is FYNNEI. The CDR3 consists of 13 residues. V gave up 4 bases and J gave up 7 bases, with 8 bases separating them. The CDR3 nucleotides are TGTGCCAGCAGTGGACAGATAAATTCACCCCTCCACTTT. Translation gives CASSGQINSPLHF.